This record concerns one T cell receptor (beta chain) sequence. Its antigen is not yet known. No much larger clonotype is one base removed from it; base qualities were not supplied. The CDR3, from cysteine to phenylalanine, totals 15 residues. The kept DNA is CDR3 alone, 45 bases in frame from the first base. According to the germline V gene, CDR1 reads SNHLY and CDR2 reads FYNNEI. V is shortened by 4 bases, J by 6 bases, and the region joining them spans 16 bases. This specimen comes from a study of regulatory T cells in long-lasting Graves disease (dated by TCRdb to about 2021). Describing the broader study: Persistent Graves' disease was defined as antithyroid drug treatment for over 5 years with persistently positive TSH receptor autoantibodies. The study was registered as a clinical trial and conducted in China. In the clinical cohort, patients with persistent Graves' disease had used antithyroid drugs for an average of around 9.3 years. A total of some 33 samples were covered by TCR sequencing, comprising roughly 13 persistent and about 20 newly diagnosed Graves' disease patients. Patients with persistent Graves' disease were compared with patients with newly diagnosed Graves' disease using TCR sequencing and RNA sequencing of peripheral blood. Study-wide conclusions, independent of this receptor: The authors noted that the small sample size was a limitation that may lower accuracy. Sequencing and analysis were limited to the TCR beta chain. Persistent disease showed preferential use of TRBV28, TRBJ1-2 and TRBJ2-5, whereas newly diagnosed disease favored TRBV20-1 and TRBJ2-1. Persistent patients shared more public clonotypes among themselves (around 2,500) than newly diagnosed patients did (more than 950). The study examined only peripheral blood because the primary lesion, thyroid tissue, could not be accessed. Persistent Graves' disease patients showed lower TCR Shannon entropy and fewer highly expanded clones than newly diagnosed patients, suggesting clonal expansion.

Libraries came from multiplex PCR. Sequenced using an Illumina HiSeq 4000. TCR beta libraries were built with iRepertoire HTBI primers and Arm-PCR amplification of CDR3 regions. PCR products were gel purified before sequencing. The study's own analysis went as follows. Across samples, fewer than 70 TRBV and 13 to 15 TRBJ segments were identified and used for gene usage analysis of CDR3 amino acid clonotypes. Filtered high-quality paired reads were merged into contigs using COPE and FqMerger. BLAST was used to align contigs to IMGT TRBV, TRBD and TRBJ reference genes, with CDR3 defined following IMGT. Highly expanded clones were defined as clonotypes with a frequency above 0.1%. Shannon entropy served as the measure of repertoire diversity, while the Gini coefficient captured V-J evenness. A clonotype found in more than one individual was treated as public. TCRdb trimmed public reads at Q25 via fastp, called clones via MiXCR and kept in-frame beta chains. Every CDR3 protein is listed once, alongside the most common genes and DNA of its rows. TCRdb's processing, not the authors', yielded these V and J calls. The sample table holds roughly 400,000 distinct CDR3 sequences, of which under 25% were seen once. In total, the top ten clones hold approximately 15% of the sample.

The meaning of the sample's time point label: persistent/refractory GD, antithyroid drugs over 5 years with positive TRAb. For both TCR sequencing and RNA sequencing, RNA was extracted from PBMCs in TRIzol. Graves' disease was diagnosed according to American Thyroid Association guidelines. The patients came from an endocrinology department in Xi'an, China. Each patient gave 7 to 9.5 milliliters of peripheral blood, collected in an EDTA anticoagulant tube. Ficoll Paque Plus density gradient separation was used to isolate PBMCs, and no further T cell sorting was performed. An Agilent 2100 Bioanalyzer and agarose gel were used to assess RNA quality, and a NanoDrop 2000 was used to measure RNA concentration.

Recombination linked TRBV2 to TRBJ1-5; a tentative D match to TRBD1 spans 6 bases. The TCR sequence derives from a female donor with Graves disease. The sample was peripheral blood mononuclear cells (PBMCs), taken when the disease was refractory, from a patient treated with antithyroid drugs. This receptor carries the CDR3 CASSGETGIVQPQHF. The nucleotide sequence reads TGTGCCAGCAGTGGAGAAACAGGGATCGTTCAGCCCCAGCATTTT.